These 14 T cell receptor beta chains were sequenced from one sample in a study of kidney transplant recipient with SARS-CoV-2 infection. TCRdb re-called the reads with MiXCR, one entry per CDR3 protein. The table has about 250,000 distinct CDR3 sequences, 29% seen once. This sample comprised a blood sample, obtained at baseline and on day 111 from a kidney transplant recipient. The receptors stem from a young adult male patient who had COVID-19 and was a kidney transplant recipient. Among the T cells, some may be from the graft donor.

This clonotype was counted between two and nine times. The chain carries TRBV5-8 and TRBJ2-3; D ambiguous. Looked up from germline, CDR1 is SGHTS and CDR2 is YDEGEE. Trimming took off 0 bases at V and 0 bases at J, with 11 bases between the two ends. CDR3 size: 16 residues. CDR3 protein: CASSLGQSASTDTQYF. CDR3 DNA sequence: TGTGCCAGCAGCTTGGGACAAAGTGCTAGCACAGATACGCAGTATTTT.

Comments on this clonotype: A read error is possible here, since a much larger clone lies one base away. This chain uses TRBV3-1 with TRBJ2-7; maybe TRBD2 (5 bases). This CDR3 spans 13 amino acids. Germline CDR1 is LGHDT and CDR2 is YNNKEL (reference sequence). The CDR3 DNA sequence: TGTGCCGGCAGCCAAGAATGGCGGAGGGAGCAGTACTTC. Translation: CAGSQEWRREQYF.

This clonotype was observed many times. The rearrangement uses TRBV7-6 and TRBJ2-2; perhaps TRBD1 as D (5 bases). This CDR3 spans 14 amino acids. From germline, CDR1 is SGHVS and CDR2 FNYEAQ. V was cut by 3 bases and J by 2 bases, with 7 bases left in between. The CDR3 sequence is CASSFRVNTGELFF. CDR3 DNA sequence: TGTGCCAGCAGCTTCAGGGTAAACACCGGGGAGCTGTTTTTT.

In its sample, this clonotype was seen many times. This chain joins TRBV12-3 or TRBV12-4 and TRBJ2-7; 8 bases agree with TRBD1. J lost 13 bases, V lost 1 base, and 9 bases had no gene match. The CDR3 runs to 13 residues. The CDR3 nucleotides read TGTGCCAGCAGTTTAGGGGCAGTCACAGGGGGTTACTTC. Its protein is CASSLGAVTGGYF.

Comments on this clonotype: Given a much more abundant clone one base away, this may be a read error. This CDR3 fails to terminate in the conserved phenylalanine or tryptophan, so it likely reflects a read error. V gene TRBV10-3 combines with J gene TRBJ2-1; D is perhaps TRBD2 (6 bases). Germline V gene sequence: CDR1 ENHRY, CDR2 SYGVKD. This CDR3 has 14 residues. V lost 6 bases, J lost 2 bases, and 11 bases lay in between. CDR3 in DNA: TGTGCCATCAGCGGAGGGGCTACCTACAATGAGCAGTTCCTC. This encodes CAISGGATYNEQFL.

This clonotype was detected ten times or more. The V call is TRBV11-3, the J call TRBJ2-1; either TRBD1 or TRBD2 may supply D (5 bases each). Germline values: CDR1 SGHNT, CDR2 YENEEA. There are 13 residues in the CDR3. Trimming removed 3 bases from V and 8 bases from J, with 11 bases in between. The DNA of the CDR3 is TGTGCCAGCAGCTTGGGACCCCGCGATGAGCAGTTCTTC. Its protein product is CASSLGPRDEQFF.

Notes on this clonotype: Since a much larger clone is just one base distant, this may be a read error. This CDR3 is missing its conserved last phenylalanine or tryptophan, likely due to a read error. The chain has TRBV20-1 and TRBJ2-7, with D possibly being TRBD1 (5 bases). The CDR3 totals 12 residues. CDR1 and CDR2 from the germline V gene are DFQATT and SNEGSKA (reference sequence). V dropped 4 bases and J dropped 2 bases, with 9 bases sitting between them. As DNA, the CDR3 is TGCAGTGCTAACAGGCAGACCTACGAGCAGTACTCC. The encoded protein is CSANRQTYEQYS.

The CDR3, as DNA: TGTGCCAGCAACTCCACAGGGTTGAACACTGAAGCTTTCTTT. It translates to CASNSTGLNTEAFF. The gene calls are TRBV7-8 and TRBJ1-1, with D possibly matching TRBD1 (6 bases). The ends were cut back, 7 bases at V and 0 bases at J, with 12 bases in the middle. This CDR3 has 14 amino acids. Germline V gene sequence: CDR1 SGHVS, CDR2 FQNEAQ.

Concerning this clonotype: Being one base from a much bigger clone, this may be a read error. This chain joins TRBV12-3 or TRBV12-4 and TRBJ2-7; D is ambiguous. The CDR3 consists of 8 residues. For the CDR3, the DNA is TGTGCCGGCAGTTTACAGTACGTC. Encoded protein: CAGSLQYV.

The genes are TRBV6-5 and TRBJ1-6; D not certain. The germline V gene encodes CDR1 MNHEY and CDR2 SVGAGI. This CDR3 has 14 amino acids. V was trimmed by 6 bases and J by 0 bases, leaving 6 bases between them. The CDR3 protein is CASRKSSYNSPLHF. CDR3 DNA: TGTGCCAGCAGGAAGAGCTCCTATAATTCACCCCTCCACTTT.

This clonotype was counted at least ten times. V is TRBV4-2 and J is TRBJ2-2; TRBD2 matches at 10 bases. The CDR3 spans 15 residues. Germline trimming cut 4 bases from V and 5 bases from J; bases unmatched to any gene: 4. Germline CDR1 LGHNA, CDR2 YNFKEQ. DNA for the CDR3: TGTGCCAGCAGCCTCGGACTAGCGGCTACCGGGGAGCTGTTTTTT. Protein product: CASSLGLAATGELFF.

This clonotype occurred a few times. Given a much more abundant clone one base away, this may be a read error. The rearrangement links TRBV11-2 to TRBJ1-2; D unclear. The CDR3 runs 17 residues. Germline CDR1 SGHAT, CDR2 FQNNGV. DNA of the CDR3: TGTGCCAGCAGCCTGGGCCAAACAAGCAGAAAGACCTATGGCTGCACCTTC. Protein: CASSLGQTSRKTYGCTF.

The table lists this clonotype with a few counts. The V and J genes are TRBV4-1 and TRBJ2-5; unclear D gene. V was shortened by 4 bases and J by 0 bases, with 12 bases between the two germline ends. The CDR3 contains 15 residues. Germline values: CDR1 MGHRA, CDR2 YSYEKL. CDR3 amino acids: CASSPRPSDQETQYF. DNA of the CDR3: TGCGCCAGCAGCCCCCGTCCCTCTGACCAAGAGACCCAGTACTTC.

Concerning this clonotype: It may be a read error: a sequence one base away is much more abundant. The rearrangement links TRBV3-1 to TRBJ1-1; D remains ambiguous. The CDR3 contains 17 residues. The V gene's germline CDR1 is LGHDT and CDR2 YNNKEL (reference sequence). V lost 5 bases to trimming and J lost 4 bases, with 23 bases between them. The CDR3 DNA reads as TGTGCCAGCAGCTCACCCCCTCCCACTTCAATTCGCACTGAAGCTTTCTTT. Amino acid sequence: CASSSPPPTSIRTEAFF. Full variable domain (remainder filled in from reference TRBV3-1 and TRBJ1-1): DTAVSQTPKYLVTQMGNDKSIKCEQNLGHDTMYWYKQDSKKFLKIMFSYNNKELIINETVPNRFSPKSPDKAHLNLHINSLELGDSAVYFCASSSPPPTSIRTEAFFGQGTRLTVV.